Below are 3 T cell receptor beta chains sequenced from a single sample in a study of T cells in Graves' hyperthyroidism and ophthalmopathy. Using RNA transcripts as the source, TCR beta CDR3 regions were amplified. Carried out on the TCR CDR3, a first-round RT-PCR used the HTBI primer set. TCRdb re-analysed the multiplex PCR reads in MiXCR, keeping a single row per CDR3 protein. The profile covers about 180,000 distinct CDR3 sequences, with approximately 15% appearing a single time and roughly 28% taken by the ten largest. Sequenced material: blood. These receptors were taken from a woman in her forties or fifties with Graves' hyperthyroidism.

This clonotype was counted only a few times. The V call is TRBV4-1, the J call TRBJ2-3; D is undetermined. The V gene lost 0 bases and the J gene lost 0 bases, with 1 base spanning the gap. Germline assignment: CDR1 MGHRA and CDR2 YSYEKL. The CDR3 runs 13 residues. The CDR3 spells CASSQDSTDTQYF. CDR3 coding DNA: TGCGCCAGCAGCCAAGATAGCACAGATACGCAGTATTTT.

This clonotype was counted many times. The chain uses TRBV12-3 or TRBV12-4 and TRBJ2-2; unclear D gene. This CDR3 has 15 amino acids. The ends were cut back, 6 bases at V and 0 bases at J, with 11 bases in the middle. The CDR3 DNA follows: TGTGCCAGCAGATTCTGGGGAACGAACACCGGGGAGCTGTTTTTT. Protein sequence: CASRFWGTNTGELFF.

This clonotype was detected ten times or more. DNA for the CDR3: TGCGCCAGCAGCTTGGGGGACGGAAACATTCAGTACTTC. Protein sequence: CASSLGDGNIQYF. The J gene is TRBJ2-4, the V gene TRBV5-1; D is possibly TRBD1 or TRBD2 (5 bases each). The CDR3 extends over 13 amino acids. CDR1 is SGHRS and CDR2 is YFSETQ in the germline V gene. Between the trimmed V and J ends, which lost 0 bases and 6 bases, there was a span of 7 bases.